The clone carrying this T cell receptor (beta chain) occurred a few times. Its cognate antigen is unknown. A junction boundary mismatches the germline segment, possibly from a read error. What was amplified from RNA transcripts were TCR beta CDR3 regions. HTBI primers drove first-round RT-PCR of the TCR CDR3. TCRdb passed the multiplex PCR reads through MiXCR, listing each CDR3 protein once. Of around 350,000 distinct CDR3 sequences listed, approximately 14% are singletons. The data were obtained in a study of T cells in Graves' hyperthyroidism and ophthalmopathy. Findings of the study overall: Separation of ophthalmopathy from stable hyperthyroidism was achieved by a 13 V-J model.

Germline V gene data show CDR1 as SGHTA and CDR2 as FQGTGA. The CDR3 runs 13 residues. For the diagnoses, clinical symptoms, serum thyroxine and TRAb, thyroid ultrasound and orbital computed tomography were used. Using around 10 ml of fresh peripheral blood, PBMCs were prepared. The clonotype originates from a woman aged 55-69 years with Graves' ophthalmopathy. The sample taken for sequencing was blood. The rearrangement links TRBV7-3 to TRBJ1-3; 8 nucleotides align to TRBD1. CDR3 DNA: TGTACCAGCGGGCAGGGGGCGGGAAACACCATATATTTT. Amino acids: CTSGQGAGNTIYF.